This TCR beta chain appears in the sequencing data of a study of cytomegalovirus exposure and HLA in healthy donors. About the study: Ancestry clustering placed 70% to 90% of about 400 genotyped donors in the Caucasian-associated cluster. Study findings and constraints: The study labeled fewer than 200 TCR beta chains cytomegalovirus-associated. Most CMV-associated TCR beta chains appeared HLA-restricted in a later analysis.

Primers included in the PCR were 60 Vbeta and 13 Jbeta primers. The repertoire was sequenced with immunoSEQ multiplex PCR; TCRdb's copy has only in-frame clones and lacks some. Altogether 250,000 to 350,000 clones are present, 70% to 90% being singletons, with the ten largest covering 2% to 3%. V gave up 4 bases and J gave up 7 bases, with 11 bases separating them. The CDR3 is 12 amino acids. Germline V gene sequence: CDR1 SGHRS, CDR2 YFSETQ. As for this clone: The antigen is undetermined.

This sequence was found in a young woman in good health and CMV-seronegative. This chain uses TRBV5-1 with TRBJ1-1, with D maybe TRBD1 (5 bases). The sequencing input was PBMCs. CDR3 sequence (DNA): TGCGCCAGCAGCCCTGGGGCAGATGAAGCTTTCTTT. Its protein is CASSPGADEAFF. Full variable domain (missing parts from reference TRBV5-1 and TRBJ1-1): KAGVTQTPRYLIKTRGQQVTLSCSPISGHRSVSWYQQTPGQGLQFLFEYFSETQRNKGNFPGRFSGRQFSNSRSEMNVSTLELGDSALYLCASSPGADEAFFGQGTRLTVV.